The 12 T cell receptor beta chains reported below all come from one sample, sequenced in a study of cytomegalovirus exposure and HLA in healthy donors. PCR involved 60 Vbeta and 13 Jbeta primers. The protocol was immunoSEQ multiplex PCR, while the TCRdb copy is restricted to in-frame clones and leaves out a portion. The sample lists around 180,000 clones; about 82% were seen once. Sequencing was carried out using PBMCs. Every receptor here comes from a male donor in good health and CMV-seronegative.

The genes are TRBV6-1 and TRBJ2-7; 10 nucleotides align to TRBD1. The V gene's germline CDR1 is MNHNS and CDR2 SASEGT. The CDR3 length is 17 residues. V shed 4 bases, J shed 1 base, and the junction held 10 bases outside the gene matches. In DNA form, the CDR3 reads TGTGCCAGCAGTGCACATGGGGACAGGGGAATATCCTACGAGCAGTACTTC. Its translation is CASSAHGDRGISYEQYF.

This chain uses TRBV4-3 with TRBJ2-5, with 7 bases that match TRBD1. The CDR3 has 15 amino acids. J lost 5 bases, V lost 0 bases, and 6 bases had no gene match. CDR1 is LGHNA, CDR2 YSLEER, per germline. This CDR3 is CASSQDSTGPETQYF. CDR3 in DNA: TGCGCCAGCAGCCAAGATTCGACAGGGCCGGAGACCCAGTACTTC.

The J gene is TRBJ2-3, the V gene TRBV4-2; TRBD2 matches 9 bases. Germline CDR1 and CDR2: LGHNA and YNFKEQ. The trim removed 1 base at V and 5 bases at J, leaving 10 bases unmatched. The length of the CDR3 is 17 residues. CDR3 residues: CASSQVTQREVGDTQYF. CDR3 in DNA: TGTGCCAGCAGCCAAGTTACCCAGCGGGAGGTGGGAGATACGCAGTATTTT.

The DNA for the CDR3 is TGTGCCAGCAGCCAAGATGAAATCCCCCGCCCGGGGACTGAAGCTTTCTTT. The encoded protein is CASSQDEIPRPGTEAFF. The chain combines TRBV4-2 with TRBJ1-1; D is unclear. Germline-derived CDR1 and CDR2 are LGHNA and YNFKEQ. Trimming took 0 bases from V and 5 from J, leaving 19 bases between them. The CDR3 is 17 amino acids.

This chain joins TRBV5-4 and TRBJ2-5; D unresolved. V shed 4 bases and J shed 0 bases, with 4 bases lying between them. Germline loops: CDR1 SGHNT, CDR2 YYREEE (reference sequence). This CDR3 has 12 amino acids. CDR3 amino acids: CASSINQETQYF. In DNA form, the CDR3 reads TGTGCCAGCAGCATTAACCAAGAGACCCAGTACTTC.

This chain uses TRBV28 with TRBJ1-4; 12 positions match TRBD1. The J segment lost 0 bases and the V segment lost 8 bases, leaving 10 bases of the junction unmatched. This CDR3 has 18 amino acids. From germline, CDR1 is MDHEN and CDR2 SYDVKM. The CDR3 coding sequence is TGTGCCAGCGGGGGACAGGGGGCGTTCCTAGCAACTAATGAAAAACTGTTTTTT. Translating gives CASGGQGAFLATNEKLFF.

The chain links TRBV14 to TRBJ2-1; 9 nucleotides match TRBD2. CDR3 length: 16 residues. V shed 6 bases, J shed 1 base, and the junction held 7 bases outside the gene matches. Germline CDR1 reads SGHDN; CDR2 reads FVKESK. This CDR3 is CASRAAGGGSYNEQFF. The DNA for the CDR3 is TGTGCCAGCAGAGCAGCGGGGGGTGGATCCTACAATGAGCAGTTCTTC.

The rearrangement uses TRBV12-5 and TRBJ2-6; D is perhaps TRBD1 (6 bases). CDR1 is LGHNT and CDR2 is FRNRAP in the germline V gene. Trimming removed 6 bases at V and 1 base at J, with 7 bases between. CDR3 length: 14 amino acids. CDR3: CASGQGSGANVLTF. Written as DNA, the CDR3 is TGTGCTAGTGGACAGGGATCTGGGGCCAACGTCCTGACTTTC.

The V gene is TRBV20-1, the J gene TRBJ2-5; D ambiguous. This CDR3 is built from 11 residues. V shed 4 bases and J shed 4 bases, with 7 bases lying between them. Germline V gene lookup returns CDR1 DFQATT and CDR2 SNEGSKA (reference sequence). The CDR3 coding sequence is TGCAGTGCTATACGGTCAGAGACCCAGTACTTC. The encoded protein is CSAIRSETQYF.

The chain employs TRBV15 and TRBJ2-7; perhaps TRBD1 as D (6 bases). Germline CDR1 reads LNHNV; CDR2 reads YYDKDF (reference sequence). Deletions cut 3 bases from V and 0 bases from J, with 9 bases between. The CDR3 sequence is 14 residues long. This CDR3 is CATSSRGASYEQYF. CDR3 in DNA: TGTGCCACCAGCAGCAGGGGCGCCTCCTACGAGCAGTACTTC.

This chain links TRBV29-1 with TRBJ2-2, with D perhaps matching TRBD1 (5 bases). From germline, CDR1 is SQVTM and CDR2 ANQGSEA. The CDR3 consists of 13 residues. With 8 bases removed from V and 6 bases from J, the gap between germline ends came to 16 bases. In DNA form, the CDR3 reads TGCAGCATCATGGGGCCTACCGCCGGGGAGCTGTTTTTT. Amino acids: CSIMGPTAGELFF.

The chain carries TRBV7-3 and TRBJ2-5, with TRBD2 matching 12 bases. The junction had 6 bases not matched to a gene; V was cut back by 2 bases and J by 5 bases. CDR1 SGHTA and CDR2 FQGTGA come from the germline V gene. The CDR3 consists of 16 residues. The DNA of the CDR3 is TGTGCCAGCAGCTTAGGTCTAGCGGGGGGGCGTGAGACCCAGTACTTC. It is translated as CASSLGLAGGRETQYF.